These 7 T cell receptor beta chains were all obtained from the same sample, sequenced in a study of T cell responses to AZD1222 COVID-19 vaccine. Profiled with immunoSEQ multiplex PCR; TCRdb holds only in-frame clones, not every one. The sample has roughly 130,000 clones; 92% are singletons. This sample comprised peripheral blood, obtained 28 days after the second AZD1222 dose. These receptors were taken from an adult who received the AZD1222 COVID-19 vaccine.

The chain carries TRBV7-2 and TRBJ2-7; D might be TRBD2 (5 bases). The CDR3 consists of 15 residues. Germline V CDR1 and CDR2: SGHTA, FQGNSA. The V end was cut by 4 bases, the J end by 4 bases, with 17 bases between. Written as DNA, the CDR3 is TGTGCCAGCAGCTCCCGGGGAATCCCCCCTTACGAGCAGTACTTC. Protein sequence: CASSSRGIPPYEQYF.

This chain connects TRBV4-3 to TRBJ2-1; 10 bases line up with TRBD1. This CDR3 is 14 amino acids long. Germline loops: CDR1 LGHNA, CDR2 YSLEER. V shed 2 bases and J 9 bases; nucleotides not matched to a gene: 4. The CDR3 DNA follows: TGCGCCAGCAGCCAAAGACAGGGGGCTCGTGAGCAGTTCTTC. Translating gives CASSQRQGAREQFF.

This chain uses TRBV6-1 with TRBJ1-2; D is ambiguous. Looked up from germline, CDR1 is MNHNS and CDR2 is SASEGT. The CDR3 contains 14 residues. Trimming pared 2 bases from V and 7 bases from J, leaving 14 bases between. The CDR3 DNA reads TGTGCCAGCAGTGAAACTCCCCGTGAGGGTGGCTACACCTTC. Protein product: CASSETPREGGYTF.

The rearrangement links TRBV5-4 to TRBJ2-5; TRBD2 might be the D (5 bases). The ends were cut back, 0 bases at V and 3 bases at J, with 6 bases in the middle. CDR1 and CDR2 from the germline V gene are SGHNT and YYREEE (reference sequence). The CDR3 loop spans 13 amino acids. The CDR3 sequence: CASSLAGKETQYF. The CDR3 nucleotides read TGTGCCAGCAGCTTGGCGGGGAAAGAGACCCAGTACTTC. The variable domain in full, with the rest retrieved from reference TRBV5-4 and TRBJ2-5, is ETGVTQSPTHLIKTRGQQVTLRCSSQSGHNTVSWYQQALGQGPQFIFQYYREEENGRGNFPPRFSGLQFPNYSSELNVNALELDDSALYLCASSLAGKETQYFGPGTRLLVL.

This chain uses TRBV7-6 with TRBJ2-3, with D unresolved. The germline V gene encodes CDR1 SGHVS and CDR2 FNYEAQ. V was clipped by 4 bases and J by 2 bases, with 7 bases between them. The CDR3 is 13 amino acids. CDR3 DNA: TGTGCCAGCAGCTGGACCCTCACAGATACGCAGTATTTT. This encodes CASSWTLTDTQYF.

This clone appeared a few times. V and J are TRBV3-1 (or the pseudogene TRBV3-2) and TRBJ2-2; 7 nucleotides align to TRBD2. The germline V gene has CDR1 LGHDT and CDR2 YNNKEL (reference sequence). The J segment lost 1 base and the V segment lost 4 bases, leaving 9 bases of the junction unmatched. The CDR3 contains 17 residues. In DNA, the CDR3 is TGTGCCAGCAGCCCTCAAGAGGCGGGGGAGAACACCGGGGAGCTGTTTTTT. Translation gives CASSPQEAGENTGELFF.

This rearrangement joins TRBV4-3 to TRBJ1-1; 12 bases align to TRBD1. Germline V lookup: CDR1 LGHNA, CDR2 YSLEER. Germline trimming cut 4 bases from V and 9 bases from J; bases unmatched to any gene: 3. There are 13 residues in the CDR3. CDR3 residues: CASSPGTGGQAFF. CDR3 coding DNA: TGCGCCAGCAGCCCGGGGACAGGGGGCCAAGCTTTCTTT.